Sequencing of this TCR beta chain was carried out in a study of T cells in Graves' hyperthyroidism and ophthalmopathy. Study findings and constraints: Among clonotypes expanded in thyroid above 0.001, most were also found in blood.

For the diagnoses, clinical symptoms, serum thyroxine and TRAb, thyroid ultrasound and orbital computed tomography were used. This clonotype was detected ten times or more. Its antigen remains unidentified. V trimming: 5 bases; J trimming: 0 bases; junction bases outside the gene matches: 0. Germline CDR1 reads MNHEY; CDR2 reads SVGAGI. This CDR3 spans 14 amino acids. Authors of the study amplified TCR beta CDR3 regions from RNA transcripts. RT-PCR in the first round (using the HTBI primer set) targeted the TCR CDR3. TCRdb reprocessed the multiplex PCR reads via MiXCR and lists one record per CDR3 protein. This sample carries 470,000 or so distinct CDR3 sequences, around 21% of them seen once, and the ten largest clones take about 30%.

The sample was blood. This TCR was sampled from a young man with Graves' hyperthyroidism. This sequence joins TRBV6-5 and TRBJ2-7, with TRBD2 matching 11 bases. The CDR3 DNA reads as TGTGCCAGCAGTACTAGCGGGAGCTCCTACGAGCAGTACTTC. Translated: CASSTSGSSYEQYF.